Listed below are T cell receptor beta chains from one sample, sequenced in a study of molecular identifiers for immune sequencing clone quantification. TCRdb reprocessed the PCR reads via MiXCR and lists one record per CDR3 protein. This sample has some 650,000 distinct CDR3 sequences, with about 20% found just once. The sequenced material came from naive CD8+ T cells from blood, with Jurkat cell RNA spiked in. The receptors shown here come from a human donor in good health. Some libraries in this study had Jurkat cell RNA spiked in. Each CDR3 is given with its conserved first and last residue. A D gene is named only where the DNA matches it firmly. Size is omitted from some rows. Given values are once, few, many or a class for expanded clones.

CDR3 protein: CSAILAEAYEQYF
CDR3 DNA: TGCAGTGCTATTCTAGCGGAGGCCTACGAGCAGTACTTC
J gene: TRBJ2-7
D gene: TRBD2
clone size: many
V gene: TRBV20-1

CDR3 protein: CASRHRDDITQYF
CDR3 DNA: TGTGCCAGCAGACACCGGGACGATATCACCCAGTACTTC
J gene: TRBJ2-5
D gene: .
clone size: many
V gene: TRBV11-2

CDR3 protein: CSASDEHTGELFF
CDR3 DNA: TGCAGTGCTAGCGACGAACACACCGGGGAGCTGTTTTTT
J gene: TRBJ2-2
D gene: .
clone size: many
V gene: TRBV20-1

CDR3 protein: CASSLDPSSYNEQFF
CDR3 DNA: TGTGCCAGCAGCTTAGATCCCAGCTCCTACAATGAGCAGTTCTTC
J gene: TRBJ2-1
D gene: .
clone size: many
V gene: TRBV7-2

CDR3 protein: CASSPSHRLQLPTNEKLFF
CDR3 DNA: TGTGCCAGCAGCCCATCCCACCGCTTACAGTTACCAACTAATGAAAAACTGTTTTTT
J gene: TRBJ1-4
D gene: .
clone size: many
V gene: TRBV6-2/TRBV6-3

CDR3 protein: CASSTQGAGEKLFF
CDR3 DNA: TGTGCCAGCAGCACCCAGGGGGCGGGTGAAAAACTGTTTTTT
J gene: TRBJ1-4
D gene: TRBD1
clone size: many
V gene: TRBV7-9

CDR3 protein: CATSNLRTTSTDTQYF
CDR3 DNA: TGTGCCACCAGCAATCTAAGGACTACTAGCACAGATACGCAGTATTTT
J gene: TRBJ2-3
D gene: .
clone size: many
V gene: TRBV15

CDR3 protein: CASSSGTALTATNEKLFF
CDR3 DNA: TGTGCCAGCAGCTCCGGGACAGCCCTGACAGCAACTAATGAAAAACTGTTTTTT
J gene: TRBJ1-4
D gene: TRBD1
clone size: .
V gene: TRBV7-9

CDR3 protein: CASSTESSYEQYF
CDR3 DNA: TGTGCCAGCTCGACAGAAAGCTCCTACGAGCAGTACTTC
J gene: TRBJ2-7
D gene: .
clone size: .
V gene: TRBV9

CDR3 protein: CASRDPSTDTQYF
CDR3 DNA: TGTGCCAGTCGAGACCCTAGCACAGATACGCAGTATTTT
J gene: TRBJ2-3
D gene: .
clone size: many
V gene: TRBV27

CDR3 protein: CASSQDAGTGAVVLTF
CDR3 DNA: TGCGCCAGCAGCCAAGATGCGGGGACAGGGGCCGTCGTCCTGACTTTC
J gene: TRBJ2-6
D gene: TRBD1
clone size: many
V gene: TRBV4-3

CDR3 protein: CATEVESTDTQYF
CDR3 DNA: TGTGCCACCGAAGTCGAAAGCACAGATACGCAGTATTTT
J gene: TRBJ2-3
D gene: .
clone size: .
V gene: TRBV6-2/TRBV6-3

CDR3 protein: CASSLVSGGTNTDTQYF
CDR3 DNA: TGTGCCAGCAGCTTAGTGTCGGGCGGAACCAACACAGATACGCAGTATTTT
J gene: TRBJ2-3
D gene: .
clone size: many
V gene: TRBV7-9

CDR3 protein: CASSLAGQGIQPQHF
CDR3 DNA: TGTGCCAGCAGCTTAGCGGGACAGGGGATCCAGCCCCAGCATTTT
J gene: TRBJ1-5
D gene: TRBD1
clone size: many
V gene: TRBV7-9